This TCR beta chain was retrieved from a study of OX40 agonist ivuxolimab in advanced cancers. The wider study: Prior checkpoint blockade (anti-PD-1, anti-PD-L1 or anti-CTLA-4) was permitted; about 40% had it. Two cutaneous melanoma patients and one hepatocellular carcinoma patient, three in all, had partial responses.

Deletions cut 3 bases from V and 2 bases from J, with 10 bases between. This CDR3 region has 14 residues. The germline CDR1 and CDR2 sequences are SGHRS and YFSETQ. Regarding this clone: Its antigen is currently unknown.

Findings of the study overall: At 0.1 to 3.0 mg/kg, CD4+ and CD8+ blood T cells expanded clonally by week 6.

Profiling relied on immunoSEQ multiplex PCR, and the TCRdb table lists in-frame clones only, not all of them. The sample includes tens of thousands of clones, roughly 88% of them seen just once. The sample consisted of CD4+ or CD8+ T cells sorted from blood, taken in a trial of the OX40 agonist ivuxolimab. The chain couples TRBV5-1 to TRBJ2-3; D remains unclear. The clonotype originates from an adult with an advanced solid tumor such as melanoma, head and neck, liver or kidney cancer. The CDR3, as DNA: TGCGCCAGCAGCTCCGTCGGCTCCACAGATACGCAGTATTTT. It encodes CASSSVGSTDTQYF.